This TCR beta chain stems from a study of blood T cell repertoires in COVID-19. Overall study context: Italy, Spain and the United States were the sources of the convalescent and acute COVID-19 samples.

How the authors handled the data: Amplification from reference gene primers served as the basis for estimated nucleated cell counts. Profiling relied on immunoSEQ multiplex PCR, and the TCRdb table lists in-frame clones only, not all of them. The V and J calls and clone size are taken from that table; D and trimming were inferred from the DNA. The table has 150,000 to 200,000 clones, roughly 85% seen once; the top ten hold approximately 26%. As for this clone: The same CDR3 arises from other DNA sequences in this sample as well.

Looked up from germline, CDR1 is SGHAT and CDR2 is FQNNGV. The CDR3 sequence is 13 residues long. V dropped 0 bases and J dropped 4 bases, with 6 bases sitting between them. Sequenced sample: peripheral blood. The V call is TRBV11-2, the J call TRBJ2-5, with TRBD1 as a possible D gene (6 bases). This clonotype was obtained from a woman between 65 and 79 years old with acute or convalescent COVID-19. CDR3 sequence (DNA): TGTGCCAGCAGCTTAGACAGGGGAGAGACCCAGTACTTC. Translation: CASSLDRGETQYF. The whole variable domain, remainder taken from reference TRBV11-2 and TRBJ2-5, is EAGVAQSPRYKIIEKRQSVAFWCNPISGHATLYWYQQILGQGPKLLIQFQNNGVVDDSQLPKDRFSAERLKGVDSTLKIQPAKLEDSAVYLCASSLDRGETQYFGPGTRLLVL.